This T cell receptor (beta chain) was profiled in a study of T cells in Graves' hyperthyroidism and ophthalmopathy. At the level of the study: Before treatment of any kind, peripheral blood was taken at initial diagnosis.

Regarding this clonotype: A read error may be the cause here, since a much bigger clone is one base away.

Germline V gene sequence: CDR1 MNHEY, CDR2 SMNVEV (reference sequence). The CDR3 consists of 16 residues. Template material for amplifying TCR beta CDR3 regions consisted of RNA transcripts. HTBI primers were employed in a first-round RT-PCR of the TCR CDR3. One entry per CDR3 protein, called by TCRdb with MiXCR from the multiplex PCR reads. The data show approximately 380,000 distinct CDR3 sequences, roughly 18% seen once. Clinical symptoms, serum thyroxine, TRAb, thyroid ultrasound and orbital computed tomography established diagnosis. Input material: blood. The chain joins TRBV27 to TRBJ2-3; tentatively, D is TRBD1 (5 bases). The DNA end favors TRBJ1-5, so the J call may be wrong. This TCR came from a man aged 18-30 years with Graves' ophthalmopathy. The CDR3 coding sequence is TGTGCCAGCAAATCCACCAGGAGGGGAGTAGGCGAAACGCAGCATTTT. Amino acid sequence: CASKSTRRGVGETQHF.